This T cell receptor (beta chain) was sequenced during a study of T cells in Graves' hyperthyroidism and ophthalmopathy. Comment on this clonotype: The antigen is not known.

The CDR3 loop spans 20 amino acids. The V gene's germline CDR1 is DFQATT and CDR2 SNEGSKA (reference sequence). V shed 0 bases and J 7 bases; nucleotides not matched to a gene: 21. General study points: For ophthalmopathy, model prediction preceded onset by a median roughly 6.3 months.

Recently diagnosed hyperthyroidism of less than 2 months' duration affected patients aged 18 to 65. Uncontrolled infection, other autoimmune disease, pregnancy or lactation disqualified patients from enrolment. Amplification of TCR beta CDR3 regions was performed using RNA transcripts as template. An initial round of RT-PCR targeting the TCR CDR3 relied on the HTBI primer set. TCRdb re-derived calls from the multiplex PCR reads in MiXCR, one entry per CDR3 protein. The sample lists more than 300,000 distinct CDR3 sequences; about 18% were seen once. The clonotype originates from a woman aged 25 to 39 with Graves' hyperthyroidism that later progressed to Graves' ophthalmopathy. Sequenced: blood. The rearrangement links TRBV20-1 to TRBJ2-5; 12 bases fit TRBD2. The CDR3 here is CSARDLARGASGRAGVTQYF. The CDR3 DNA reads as TGCAGTGCTAGAGATCTCGCCCGTGGGGCTAGCGGGAGGGCCGGGGTGACCCAGTACTTC.